Listed below are T cell receptor beta chains from one sample, sequenced in a study of blood T cells in healthy people across ages. TCRdb reprocessed the 5' RACE reads via MiXCR and lists one record per CDR3 protein. The top ten hold around 20% of the sample, which has roughly 800,000 distinct CDR3 sequences, 58% seen once. Input material: blood. Every receptor here comes from a man aged 25-45 years in good health. Both conserved end residues are part of each CDR3. Each record gives: J gene, clone size, V gene, D gene, CDR3 DNA, CDR3 protein. A D gene is named only where the DNA matches it firmly. Clone sizes are given selectively: once, few, many, or a class where the clone is expanded.

J gene: TRBJ1-1
clone size: -
V gene: TRBV30
D gene: -
CDR3 DNA: TGTGCCTGGACCCCATCCTCCGTGAACACTGAAGCTTTCTTT
CDR3 protein: CAWTPSSVNTEAFF

J gene: TRBJ2-3
clone size: few
V gene: TRBV11-2
D gene: -
CDR3 DNA: TGTGCCAGCAGCTGGCCAGGGGACACAGATACGCAGTATTTT
CDR3 protein: CASSWPGDTDTQYF

J gene: TRBJ1-6
clone size: -
V gene: TRBV20-1
D gene: -
CDR3 DNA: TGCAGTGCTAGAGATACCCCGGGACTGACTTATAATCCACCCCTCCACTTT
CDR3 protein: CSARDTPGLTYNPPLHF

J gene: TRBJ2-1
clone size: -
V gene: TRBV28
D gene: TRBD2
CDR3 DNA: TGTGCCAGCAGTTCCCCCATAGCGGGAGGGAAGGGACAGTTCTTC
CDR3 protein: CASSSPIAGGKGQFF

J gene: TRBJ2-1
clone size: -
V gene: TRBV6-1
D gene: TRBD2
CDR3 DNA: TGTGCCAGCAGTGGCGAAGCGGGAGGCTACAATGAGCAGTTCTTC
CDR3 protein: CASSGEAGGYNEQFF

J gene: TRBJ2-1
clone size: few
V gene: TRBV18
D gene: -
CDR3 DNA: TGTGCCAGCGGGGGAACGATGGATGAGCAGTTCTTC
CDR3 protein: CASGGTMDEQFF

J gene: TRBJ2-5
clone size: -
V gene: TRBV29-1
D gene: TRBD2
CDR3 DNA: TGCAGCGTCCGCCGGATAGCGGGAGGATCTCAAGAGACCCAGTACTTC
CDR3 protein: CSVRRIAGGSQETQYF

J gene: TRBJ2-3
clone size: few
V gene: TRBV21-1
D gene: -
CDR3 DNA: TGTGCCAGCAGCAAAGGCAGGGGCGTTTTTCATACGCAGTATTTT
CDR3 protein: CASSKGRGVFHTQYF

J gene: TRBJ1-5
clone size: -
V gene: TRBV5-1
D gene: TRBD1
CDR3 DNA: TGCGCCAGCAGCTTTCGACAGGGTGTAAGTGCCAATCAGCCCCAGCATTTT
CDR3 protein: CASSFRQGVSANQPQHF

J gene: TRBJ1-1
clone size: -
V gene: TRBV27
D gene: -
CDR3 DNA: TGTGCCAGCAGTCCAACGCTGGGCGAAGCTTTCTTT
CDR3 protein: CASSPTLGEAFF

J gene: TRBJ1-2
clone size: -
V gene: TRBV29-1
D gene: TRBD1
CDR3 DNA: TGCAGCGTTGACCCCCGGGACAGACATGGCTACACCTTC
CDR3 protein: CSVDPRDRHGYTF

J gene: TRBJ2-5
clone size: few
V gene: TRBV3-1
D gene: -
CDR3 DNA: TGTGCCAGCAGCTCGACAGGGAGGTATGAGCAGTACTTC
CDR3 protein: CASSSTGRYEQYF

J gene: TRBJ2-2
clone size: -
V gene: TRBV9
D gene: -
CDR3 DNA: TGTGCCAGCAGCGTAGCCGTCGGGGAGCTGTTTTTT
CDR3 protein: CASSVAVGELFF

J gene: TRBJ2-7
clone size: -
V gene: TRBV20-1
D gene: -
CDR3 DNA: TGCAGTGCTAGGGGGCGGGGCTTCGAGCAGTACTTC
CDR3 protein: CSARGRGFEQYF

J gene: TRBJ2-7
clone size: -
V gene: TRBV20-1
D gene: TRBD1
CDR3 DNA: TGCAGTGCTAGGCACGACCTGGGACAGGGATACGAGCAGTACTTC
CDR3 protein: CSARHDLGQGYEQYF

J gene: TRBJ2-7
clone size: once
V gene: TRBV11-1
D gene: -
CDR3 DNA: TGTGCCAGCAGCCTCTTCCAGGCGGGGAGGCGGGAGCAGTACTTC
CDR3 protein: CASSLFQAGRREQYF

J gene: TRBJ2-4
clone size: -
V gene: TRBV29-1
D gene: TRBD1
CDR3 DNA: TGCAGCGGGGGGACAGACATAAACATTCAGTACTTC
CDR3 protein: CSGGTDINIQYF

J gene: TRBJ1-5
clone size: -
V gene: TRBV20-1
D gene: TRBD1
CDR3 DNA: TGCAGTGCTCCTAAGGGACAGGTCAATCAGCCCCAGCATTTT
CDR3 protein: CSAPKGQVNQPQHF

J gene: TRBJ1-2
clone size: -
V gene: TRBV13
D gene: -
CDR3 DNA: TGTGCCAGCACCTCGATCTTTCACTATGGCTACACCTTC
CDR3 protein: CASTSIFHYGYTF

J gene: TRBJ2-7
clone size: once
V gene: TRBV20-1
D gene: TRBD1
CDR3 DNA: TGCAGTGCTAGAGATTATCTGGGGCAGGGGGTAGGGTTGGCCGAGCAGTACTTC
CDR3 protein: CSARDYLGQGVGLAEQYF

J gene: TRBJ2-1
clone size: -
V gene: TRBV7-3
D gene: -
CDR3 DNA: TGTGCCAGCAGCCCAAGTAAGGCCGGTGAGCAGTTCTTC
CDR3 protein: CASSPSKAGEQFF

J gene: TRBJ1-5
clone size: -
V gene: TRBV7-3
D gene: TRBD1
CDR3 DNA: TGTGCCAGCAGCCTGAAGGGGGCGATTTGGAGTAAGGGCAATCAGCCCCAGCATTTT
CDR3 protein: CASSLKGAIWSKGNQPQHF

J gene: TRBJ1-4
clone size: -
V gene: TRBV29-1
D gene: -
CDR3 DNA: TGCAGCGTTGAACGGGGCGGGGGGCGTGAACTGTTTTTT
CDR3 protein: CSVERGGGRELFF

J gene: TRBJ2-7
clone size: -
V gene: TRBV3-1
D gene: TRBD2
CDR3 DNA: TGTGCCAGCAGCCAGCGCCCAGGGACTAGCGAGCAGTACTTC
CDR3 protein: CASSQRPGTSEQYF

J gene: TRBJ1-2
clone size: -
V gene: TRBV25-1
D gene: -
CDR3 DNA: TGTGCCAGCAGTGAGGGGTGGGATGTATTCACCTTC
CDR3 protein: CASSEGWDVFTF

J gene: TRBJ1-2
clone size: -
V gene: TRBV28
D gene: TRBD1
CDR3 DNA: TGTGCCACTCAAATCACAGGGGCTTACAGCTATGGCTACACCTTC
CDR3 protein: CATQITGAYSYGYTF

J gene: TRBJ1-1
clone size: -
V gene: TRBV7-7
D gene: -
CDR3 DNA: TGTGCCAGCAGCTTAGTCGGTTTTGCGAACACTGAAGCTTTCTTT
CDR3 protein: CASSLVGFANTEAFF

J gene: TRBJ2-3
clone size: -
V gene: TRBV6-2/TRBV6-3
D gene: TRBD2
CDR3 DNA: TGTGCCAGCAGTTACCCGGGGAGGGGCACAGATACGCAGTATTTT
CDR3 protein: CASSYPGRGTDTQYF

J gene: TRBJ2-7
clone size: -
V gene: TRBV7-9
D gene: -
CDR3 DNA: TGTGCCAGCAGCCACGACACCACCTACGAGCAGTACTTC
CDR3 protein: CASSHDTTYEQYF

J gene: TRBJ2-7
clone size: many
V gene: TRBV18
D gene: -
CDR3 DNA: TGTGCCAGCTCCTCTCCGCACGAGCAGTACTTC
CDR3 protein: CASSSPHEQYF

J gene: TRBJ2-7
clone size: -
V gene: TRBV6-2/TRBV6-3
D gene: -
CDR3 DNA: TGTGCCAGCCGTGCCTACGGGGGATTGTTAGGGGAGCAGTACTTC
CDR3 protein: CASRAYGGLLGEQYF

J gene: TRBJ2-4
clone size: -
V gene: TRBV7-2
D gene: -
CDR3 DNA: TGTGCCAGCAGCCCCCCTCTCAGTCAAAGAGGGAACATTCAGTACTTC
CDR3 protein: CASSPPLSQRGNIQYF

J gene: TRBJ2-7
clone size: -
V gene: TRBV28
D gene: TRBD2
CDR3 DNA: TGTGCCAGCAGTGCGGGACTAGAAACGAATTGGTACTTC
CDR3 protein: CASSAGLETNWYF

J gene: TRBJ2-5
clone size: few
V gene: TRBV9
D gene: TRBD2
CDR3 DNA: TGTGCCAGCAGCGTTGTAGCGGGAGGGCCCTGGGAGACCCAGTACTTC
CDR3 protein: CASSVVAGGPWETQYF

J gene: TRBJ2-5
clone size: -
V gene: TRBV7-9
D gene: TRBD2
CDR3 DNA: TGTGCCAGCAGCCAAATCAGACTAGCGGGGAGACAAGAGACCCAGTACTTC
CDR3 protein: CASSQIRLAGRQETQYF

J gene: TRBJ2-1
clone size: -
V gene: TRBV13
D gene: -
CDR3 DNA: TGTGCCGGCAGCTTAGGCGATTATGAGCAGTTCTTC
CDR3 protein: CAGSLGDYEQFF

J gene: TRBJ2-7
clone size: -
V gene: TRBV7-2
D gene: TRBD2
CDR3 DNA: TGTGCCAGCAGCTTAGTAGGGACTAGGAGCTCCTACGAGCAGTACTTC
CDR3 protein: CASSLVGTRSSYEQYF

J gene: TRBJ2-1
clone size: -
V gene: TRBV12-3/TRBV12-4
D gene: TRBD2
CDR3 DNA: TGTGCCAGCAGTCGATCACTAGCGTACGTCTACAATGAGCAGTTCTTC
CDR3 protein: CASSRSLAYVYNEQFF

J gene: TRBJ2-3
clone size: -
V gene: TRBV5-1
D gene: -
CDR3 DNA: TGCGCCAGCAGCTTGGAGCGGTACACAGATACGCAGTATTTT
CDR3 protein: CASSLERYTDTQYF

J gene: TRBJ2-5
clone size: -
V gene: TRBV5-1
D gene: TRBD2
CDR3 DNA: TGCGCCAGCAGCCTAATAGCGGGAAACCAAGAGACCCAGTACTTC
CDR3 protein: CASSLIAGNQETQYF

J gene: TRBJ2-3
clone size: -
V gene: TRBV5-1
D gene: -
CDR3 DNA: TGCGCCAGCAGCTCGGGGGCAGGGGCGACAGGTACGCAGTATTTT
CDR3 protein: CASSSGAGATGTQYF

J gene: TRBJ1-2
clone size: few
V gene: TRBV4-1
D gene: -
CDR3 DNA: TGCGCCAGCAGCCAAGATAGGGTACCCCTTGGCTACACCTTC
CDR3 protein: CASSQDRVPLGYTF

J gene: TRBJ1-6
clone size: once
V gene: TRBV11-2
D gene: TRBD1
CDR3 DNA: TGTGCCAGCAGCAATCATCGGGACAGGAATTCACCCCTCCACTTT
CDR3 protein: CASSNHRDRNSPLHF

J gene: TRBJ2-1
clone size: -
V gene: TRBV6-6
D gene: -
CDR3 DNA: TGTGCCAGCACCGCGGAACAGGAAAAGCAGTTCTTC
CDR3 protein: CASTAEQEKQFF

J gene: TRBJ1-2
clone size: few
V gene: TRBV21-1
D gene: -
CDR3 DNA: TGTGCCAGCCCGTCGGGGGCGCGGGCCTATGGCTACACCTTC
CDR3 protein: CASPSGARAYGYTF

J gene: TRBJ2-3
clone size: -
V gene: TRBV6-2/TRBV6-3
D gene: -
CDR3 DNA: TGTGCCAGCAGGCCTTCGGGGGACCTCACAGATACGCAGTATTTT
CDR3 protein: CASRPSGDLTDTQYF

J gene: TRBJ1-2
clone size: many
V gene: TRBV12-3/TRBV12-4
D gene: -
CDR3 DNA: TGTGCCAGCAGTCTGAACAGGGCTAACTATGGCTACACCTTC
CDR3 protein: CASSLNRANYGYTF

J gene: TRBJ2-4
clone size: few
V gene: TRBV7-2
D gene: -
CDR3 DNA: TGTGCCAGCAGCCCAGGCGGTAGGGACATTCAGTACTTC
CDR3 protein: CASSPGGRDIQYF

J gene: TRBJ2-5
clone size: -
V gene: TRBV7-9
D gene: TRBD1
CDR3 DNA: TGTGCTAGCAGCCACCGGGACAGACAAGAGACCCAGTACTTC
CDR3 protein: CASSHRDRQETQYF

J gene: TRBJ1-6
clone size: -
V gene: TRBV28
D gene: -
CDR3 DNA: TGTGCCATCCCGGCCCTGCGGGGTGGATATTCACCCCCCCACTTT
CDR3 protein: CAIPALRGGYSPPHF

J gene: TRBJ1-2
clone size: -
V gene: TRBV3-1
D gene: -
CDR3 DNA: TGTGCCAGCAGCCAAGATCCGGGCAGGCCCATCGGCTACACCTTC
CDR3 protein: CASSQDPGRPIGYTF

J gene: TRBJ2-7
clone size: few
V gene: TRBV7-9
D gene: -
CDR3 DNA: TGTGCCAGCAGCTTAGGTATCGGCGAGCAGTACTTC
CDR3 protein: CASSLGIGEQYF

J gene: TRBJ1-2
clone size: -
V gene: TRBV19
D gene: -
CDR3 DNA: TGTGCCAGTAGTAGCAGGGTTGTGAACTATGGCTACACCTTC
CDR3 protein: CASSSRVVNYGYTF

J gene: TRBJ1-6
clone size: -
V gene: TRBV20-1
D gene: -
CDR3 DNA: TGCAGTGCTAGACCGGGACAAGGAAATTCACCCCTCCACTTT
CDR3 protein: CSARPGQGNSPLHF

J gene: TRBJ2-3
clone size: -
V gene: TRBV5-1
D gene: -
CDR3 DNA: TGCGCCAGCAGCTCTGGGGGCATTATCACAGATACGCAGTATTTT
CDR3 protein: CASSSGGIITDTQYF